A single sample is the source of the 27 T cell receptor beta chains below, sequenced in a study of cytomegalovirus exposure and HLA in healthy donors. The PCR made use of 60 Vbeta and 13 Jbeta primers. Clones were read by immunoSEQ multiplex PCR, and TCRdb kept only the in-frame ones, dropping some. The data show 95,000 to 150,000 clones, around 76% seen once. Specimen: PBMCs. The receptors shown here come from a man aged 60-69 years in good health and CMV-seropositive.

In its sample, this clone was seen a few times. The rearrangement uses TRBV4-1 and TRBJ1-3; D gene ambiguous. The germline gives CDR1 MGHRA, CDR2 YSYEKL. CDR3 length: 16 residues. Deletions cut 0 bases from V and 0 bases from J, with 9 bases between. The DNA of the CDR3 is TGCGCCAGCAGCCAAGAATCGGCGGTCTCTGGAAACACCATATATTTT. Amino acid sequence: CASSQESAVSGNTIYF.

V and J are TRBV2 and TRBJ2-5; D is undetermined. TRBJ2-7 matches the DNA end more closely, so the J call is doubtful. This CDR3 has 11 residues. Germline-derived CDR1 and CDR2 are SNHLY and FYNNEI. CDR3 nucleotides: TGTGCCAGCAGTGACCACTACGAGCAGTACTTC. Protein: CASSDHYEQYF.

In regard to this clone: The same CDR3 can be traced to other DNA sequences in this sample. The rearrangement joins TRBV2 to TRBJ1-1; D is perhaps TRBD1 (5 bases). Trimming took 7 bases from V and 1 from J, leaving 19 bases between them. This CDR3 is built from 16 residues. Germline loops: CDR1 SNHLY, CDR2 FYNNEI. The CDR3 sequence is CASMQTLRGGNTEAFF. The CDR3 bases are TGTGCCAGCATGCAGACCCTAAGGGGAGGGAACACTGAAGCTTTCTTT.

The rearrangement links TRBV7-9 to TRBJ1-2, with 7 bases fitting TRBD1. CDR3 size: 14 residues. Germline CDR1 is SEHNR and CDR2 is FQNEAQ (reference sequence). The trim removed 5 bases at V and 2 bases at J, leaving 5 bases unmatched. CDR3 sequence: CASSATGVNYGYTF. The DNA for the CDR3 is TGTGCCAGCAGCGCAACAGGGGTAAACTATGGCTACACCTTC.

The V call is TRBV7-6, the J call TRBJ2-7, with 7 bases aligning to TRBD2. Germline V gene sequence: CDR1 SGHVS, CDR2 FNYEAQ. The CDR3 loop spans 13 amino acids. Losses at the gene ends were 3 bases for V and 2 bases for J; bases not matched to a gene: 1. The CDR3: CASSLAGAYEQYF. The CDR3, as DNA: TGTGCCAGCAGCTTGGCGGGAGCCTACGAGCAGTACTTC.

This clone was seen a handful of times. V usage is TRBV11-2 and J usage is TRBJ2-7; weak D call: TRBD2 (6 bases). The CDR3 contains 16 residues. V was cut by 5 bases and J by 7 bases, with 24 bases left in between. Germline V CDR1 and CDR2: SGHAT, FQNNGV. CDR3 nucleotide sequence: TGTGCCAGCAGCCACCCTCCGATAGGGAGGTCTCGGGAGCAGTACTTC. The encoded protein is CASSHPPIGRSREQYF.

The chain employs TRBV6-6 and TRBJ2-3, with a tentative D call TRBD2 (7 bases). Germline V gene data show CDR1 as MNHNY and CDR2 as SVGAGI (reference sequence). The CDR3 length is 13 residues. V dropped 8 bases and J dropped 6 bases, with 15 bases sitting between them. CDR3 residues: CASGGARLDTQYF. For the CDR3, the DNA is TGTGCCAGCGGGGGGGCTCGCCTGGATACGCAGTATTTT.

The J gene is TRBJ1-2, the V gene TRBV9; TRBD1 might be the D (6 bases). CDR1 SGDLS and CDR2 YYNGEE come from the germline V gene. This CDR3 contains 13 residues. V was trimmed by 0 bases and J by 7 bases, leaving 10 bases between them. As DNA, the CDR3 is TGTGCCAGCAGCGTAGTATCAGGGGCTGGCTACACCTTC. This sequence encodes CASSVVSGAGYTF.

In DNA, the CDR3 is TGTGCCTGGGATGGGACATCTGGCTACACCTTC. Translation: CAWDGTSGYTF. This sequence joins TRBV30 and TRBJ1-2; perhaps TRBD1 as D (6 bases). Trimming took off 5 bases at V and 7 bases at J, with 11 bases between the two ends. The CDR3 is 11 residues long. Germline CDR1 GTSNPN, CDR2 SVGIG (reference sequence).

This clone turned up a few times. Other DNA variants within this sample encode the same CDR3. The V and J genes are TRBV30 and TRBJ1-1, with D tentatively TRBD1 (5 bases). CDR3 length: 12 residues. Germline assignment: CDR1 GTSNPN and CDR2 SVGIG (reference sequence). Trimming left V 3 bases short and J 0 bases short, with 5 bases between. CDR3 protein: CAWSRVNTEAFF. The CDR3 DNA reads as TGTGCCTGGAGCAGGGTGAACACTGAAGCTTTCTTT.

V usage is TRBV30 and J usage is TRBJ1-5; D possibly corresponds to TRBD1 (6 bases). The V end was cut by 0 bases, the J end by 7 bases, with 10 bases between. The germline CDR1 and CDR2 sequences are GTSNPN and SVGIG (reference sequence). The CDR3 length is 13 residues. The DNA for the CDR3 is TGTGCCTGGAGTGTACAGGGTTGGCAGCCCCAGCATTTT. Protein product: CAWSVQGWQPQHF.

The J gene is TRBJ2-3, the V gene TRBV7-9; D is perhaps TRBD2 (6 bases). Trimming cost V 6 bases and J 5 bases, with 12 bases left between them. The germline V gene has CDR1 SEHNR and CDR2 FQNEAQ (reference sequence). This CDR3 comprises 13 residues. CDR3 nucleotide sequence: TGTGCCAGCAGGGAGGGGAGGCTAGATACGCAGTATTTT. Amino acids: CASREGRLDTQYF.

CDR3 loop: CASSPDRGAGEAFF. The DNA for the CDR3 is TGTGCCAGCAGCCCTGACAGGGGCGCTGGTGAAGCTTTCTTT. The chain links TRBV5-4 to TRBJ1-1; 8 positions match TRBD1. The V and J ends lost 4 bases and 7 bases, in that order; junction bases with no gene match: 9. This CDR3 comprises 14 residues. In germline, CDR1 is SGHNT, CDR2 YYREEE (reference sequence).

This chain joins TRBV5-1 and TRBJ2-3; 8 bases map to TRBD2. Germline V CDR1 and CDR2: SGHRS, YFSETQ. Unmatched junction bases numbered 5, after V lost 4 bases and J lost 1 base. There are 15 residues in the CDR3. The CDR3 protein is CASSPVTSGTDTQYF. Written as DNA, the CDR3 is TGCGCCAGCAGCCCAGTGACTAGCGGCACAGATACGCAGTATTTT.

This clone was detected only once. The chain uses TRBV2 and TRBJ1-5; 9 positions match TRBD1. The germline V gene has CDR1 SNHLY and CDR2 FYNNEI. The length of the CDR3 is 14 residues. With 5 bases clipped from V and 6 bases from J, the junction kept 5 bases outside the gene matches. The DNA of the CDR3 is TGTGCCAGCAGTCAGGACAGGGGCGGTCAGCCCCAGCATTTT. Encoded protein: CASSQDRGGQPQHF.

The rearrangement links TRBV4-1 to TRBJ1-5, with a weak D call TRBD1 (6 bases). The V gene lost 3 bases and the J gene lost 6 bases, with 15 bases spanning the gap. This CDR3 comprises 15 residues. Looked up from germline, CDR1 is MGHRA and CDR2 is YSYEKL. In DNA form, the CDR3 reads TGCGCCAGCAGCCAGTCCACAGGGACGGGTCAGCCCCAGCATTTT. It codes for CASSQSTGTGQPQHF.

This chain connects TRBV5-1 to TRBJ2-3; D not certain. The CDR3 runs 14 residues. In germline, CDR1 is SGHRS, CDR2 YFSETQ. V dropped 0 bases and J dropped 4 bases, with 9 bases sitting between them. This CDR3 reads CASSLVAASDTQYF. The CDR3 DNA reads TGCGCCAGCAGCTTGGTGGCTGCCTCAGATACGCAGTATTTT.

This clone was counted a few times. V is TRBV5-1 and J is TRBJ1-5, with D possibly being TRBD1 (5 bases). The germline gives CDR1 SGHRS, CDR2 YFSETQ. The V and J ends lost 1 base and 6 bases respectively, with 11 bases between them. The CDR3 runs 14 residues. The CDR3 DNA reads TGCGCCAGCAGCTTGAACGGGGGGAGTCAGCCCCAGCATTTT. Protein: CASSLNGGSQPQHF.

J is TRBJ2-7 and V is TRBV7-2; 7 bases match TRBD2. Germline trimming cut 1 base from V and 3 bases from J; bases unmatched to any gene: 9. The CDR3 consists of 16 residues. Germline V CDR1 and CDR2: SGHTA, FQGNSA. CDR3 DNA: TGTGCCAGCAGCTTAGGATGGGGCGGGAGAAACTACGAGCAGTACTTC. Protein sequence: CASSLGWGGRNYEQYF.

The chain links TRBV6-5 to TRBJ1-2; tentatively, D is TRBD1 (5 bases). This CDR3 comprises 12 residues. From germline, CDR1 is MNHEY and CDR2 SVGAGI. Trimming removed 6 bases from V and 9 bases from J, with 14 bases in between. The CDR3 sequence: CASSPIGGSYTF. CDR3 DNA: TGTGCCAGCAGCCCGATTGGGGGGAGCTACACCTTC.

The chain combines TRBV11-1 with TRBJ2-2; perhaps TRBD1 as D (6 bases). The germline gives CDR1 SGHAT, CDR2 FQDESV (reference sequence). The CDR3 runs to 17 residues. The germline V and J ends were trimmed by 4 bases and 0 bases, with 15 bases remaining between them. The CDR3 DNA reads TGTGCCAGCAGCTCCCCAGGGGCCGTCTCGAACACCGGGGAGCTGTTTTTT. Amino acids: CASSSPGAVSNTGELFF.

This clone was recorded only once. This chain connects TRBV5-1 to TRBJ2-5; 13 bases match TRBD2. With the DNA end fitting TRBJ2-7 better, the J assignment may be wrong. The CDR3 is 16 residues long. Germline V gene data show CDR1 as SGHRS and CDR2 as YFSETQ. CDR3 nucleotides: TGCGCCAGCAGCCGGACTAGCGGGAGTACGGTCCACGAGCAGTACTTC. This sequence encodes CASSRTSGSTVHEQYF.

The table lists this clone with a count of one. The CDR3: CASSGRRDSDQETQYF. In DNA form, the CDR3 reads TGTGCCAGCAGCGGACGCCGGGACAGCGACCAAGAGACCCAGTACTTC. V gene TRBV5-4 combines with J gene TRBJ2-5; 7 nucleotides match TRBD1. V gave up 4 bases and J gave up 0 bases; unmatched junction bases: 9. This CDR3 comprises 16 residues. CDR1 is SGHNT, CDR2 YYREEE, per germline (reference sequence).

The chain is built from TRBV6-1 and TRBJ2-3, with 9 bases matching TRBD2. V shed 3 bases, J shed 2 bases, and the junction held 9 bases outside the gene matches. The CDR3 is made up of 17 amino acids. Germline V gene data show CDR1 as MNHNS and CDR2 as SASEGT. The CDR3 nucleotides read TGTGCCAGCAGTGAGGGGGGGCTAGCGGGACCCACAGATACGCAGTATTTT. Translated: CASSEGGLAGPTDTQYF.

In its sample, this clone was seen a few times. The chain combines TRBV30 with TRBJ2-5; D is unresolved. The CDR3 extends over 14 amino acids. Trimming removed 0 bases from V and 2 bases from J, with 10 bases in between. Germline V gives CDR1 GTSNPN, CDR2 SVGIG (reference sequence). CDR3 loop: CAWSVLGLQETQYF. CDR3 nucleotides: TGTGCCTGGAGTGTACTCGGTCTTCAAGAGACCCAGTACTTC.

The rearrangement joins TRBV2 to TRBJ1-5, with no clear D. CDR3 length: 13 amino acids. V lost 7 bases, J lost 4 bases, and 11 bases lay in between. The germline V gene encodes CDR1 SNHLY and CDR2 FYNNEI. The CDR3 DNA reads TGTGCCAGCATGGGCCAGTCGAATCAGCCCCAGCATTTT. Translation: CASMGQSNQPQHF.

V is TRBV27 and J is TRBJ1-2; TRBD1 matches at 8 bases. Trimming took 4 bases from V and 4 from J; bases not matched to a gene: 5. From germline, CDR1 is MNHEY and CDR2 SMNVEV (reference sequence). The CDR3 extends over 14 amino acids. This CDR3 is CASSSGGAGYGYTF. The CDR3 DNA is TGTGCCAGCAGTTCAGGGGGCGCGGGCTATGGCTACACCTTC.